A few counts support the clone carrying this TCR beta chain. Antigen: not known. CDR3 length: 15 amino acids. Losses at the gene ends were 4 bases for V and 3 bases for J; bases not matched to a gene: 9. CDR1 and CDR2 (germline): SGHRS, YFSETQ. This sample stems from a study of identifying expanded T cells in peripheral blood. Study-level results: Over two and four weeks, about 15 and 19 clones changed, versus around 1.3 between replicates.

Measured with immunoSEQ multiplex PCR; TCRdb has only the in-frame clones, and not every one. This table has about 82,000 clones, 85% to 90% appearing once. The specimen was blood. The sequence was obtained from a person aged 18 to 69 in good health. The chain uses TRBV5-1 and TRBJ2-7, with TRBD2 matching 8 bases. DNA for the CDR3: TGCGCCAGCAGCCAACTTAGCGGGAACCTCTACGAGCAGTACTTC. Its protein is CASSQLSGNLYEQYF. The full variable domain, rest sourced from reference TRBV5-1 and TRBJ2-7, is KAGVTQTPRYLIKTRGQQVTLSCSPISGHRSVSWYQQTPGQGLQFLFEYFSETQRNKGNFPGRFSGRQFSNSRSEMNVSTLELGDSALYLCASSQLSGNLYEQYFGPGTRLTVT.